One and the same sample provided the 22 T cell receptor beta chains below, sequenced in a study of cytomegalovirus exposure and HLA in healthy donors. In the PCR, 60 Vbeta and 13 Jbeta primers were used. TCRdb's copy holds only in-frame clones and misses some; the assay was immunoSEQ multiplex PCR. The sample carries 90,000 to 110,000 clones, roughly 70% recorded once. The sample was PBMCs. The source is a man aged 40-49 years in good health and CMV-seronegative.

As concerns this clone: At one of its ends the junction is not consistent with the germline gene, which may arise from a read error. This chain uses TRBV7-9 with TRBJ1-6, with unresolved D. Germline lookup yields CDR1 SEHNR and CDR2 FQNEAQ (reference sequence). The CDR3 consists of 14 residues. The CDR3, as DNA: TGTTCCAGCAGCTCCGGCGGCCACGGGTCACCCCTCCACTTT. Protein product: CSSSSGGHGSPLHF.

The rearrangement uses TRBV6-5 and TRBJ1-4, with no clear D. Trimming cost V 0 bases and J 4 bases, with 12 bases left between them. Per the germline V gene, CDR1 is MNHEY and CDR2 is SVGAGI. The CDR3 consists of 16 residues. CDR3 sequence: CASSYSWGSDNEKLFF. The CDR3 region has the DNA TGTGCCAGCAGTTACTCCTGGGGTAGCGATAATGAAAAACTGTTTTTT.

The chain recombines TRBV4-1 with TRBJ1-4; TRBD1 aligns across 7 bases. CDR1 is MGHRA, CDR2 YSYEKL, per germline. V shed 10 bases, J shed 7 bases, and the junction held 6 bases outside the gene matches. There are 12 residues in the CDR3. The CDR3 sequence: CATSQGGEKLFF. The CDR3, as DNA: TGCGCCACGAGCCAGGGGGGTGAAAAACTGTTTTTT.

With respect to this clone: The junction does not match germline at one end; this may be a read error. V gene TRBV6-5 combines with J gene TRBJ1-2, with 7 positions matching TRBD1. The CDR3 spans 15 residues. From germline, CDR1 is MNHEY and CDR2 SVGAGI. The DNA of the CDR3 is TGTGCCAGCAGTTACTCTTTTGGGACAGCGACCGGCTACCCCTTC. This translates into CASSYSFGTATGYPF.

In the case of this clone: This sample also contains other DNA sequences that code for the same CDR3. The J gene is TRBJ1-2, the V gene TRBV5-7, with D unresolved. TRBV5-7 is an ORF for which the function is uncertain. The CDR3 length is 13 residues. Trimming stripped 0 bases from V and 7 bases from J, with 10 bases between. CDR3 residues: CASSLDLTSGYTF. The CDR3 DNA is TGTGCCAGCAGCTTGGATTTAACTTCTGGCTACACCTTC.

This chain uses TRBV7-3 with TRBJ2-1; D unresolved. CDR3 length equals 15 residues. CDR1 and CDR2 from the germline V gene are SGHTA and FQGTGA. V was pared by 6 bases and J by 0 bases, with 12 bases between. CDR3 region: CASSPSLSSYNEQFF. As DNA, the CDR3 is TGTGCCAGCAGTCCCAGTTTAAGCTCCTACAATGAGCAGTTCTTC.

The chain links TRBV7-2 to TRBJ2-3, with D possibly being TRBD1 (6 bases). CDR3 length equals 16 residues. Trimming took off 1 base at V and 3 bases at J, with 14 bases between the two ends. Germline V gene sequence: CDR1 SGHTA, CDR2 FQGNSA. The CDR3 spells CASSLVGAKVTDTQYF. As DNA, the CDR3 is TGTGCCAGCAGCTTAGTGGGGGCGAAAGTAACAGATACGCAGTATTTT.

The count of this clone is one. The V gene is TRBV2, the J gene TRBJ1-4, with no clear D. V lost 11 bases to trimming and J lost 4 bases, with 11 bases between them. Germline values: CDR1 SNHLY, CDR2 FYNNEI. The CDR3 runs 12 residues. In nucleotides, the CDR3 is TGTGCCGGGCGGCGGGGTAATGAAAAACTGTTTTTT. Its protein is CAGRRGNEKLFF. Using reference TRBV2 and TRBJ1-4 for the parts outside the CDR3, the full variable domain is EPEVTQTPSHQVTQMGQEVILRCVPISNHLYFYWYRQILGQKVEFLVSFYNNEISEKSEIFDDQFSVERPDGSNFTLKIRSTKLEDSAMYFCAGRRGNEKLFFGSGTQLSVL.

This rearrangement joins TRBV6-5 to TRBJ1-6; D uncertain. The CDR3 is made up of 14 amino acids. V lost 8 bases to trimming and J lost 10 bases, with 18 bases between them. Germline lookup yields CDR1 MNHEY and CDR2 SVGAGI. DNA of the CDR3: TGTGCCAGCCGAGTTACGCAGGATGGCTCACCCCTCCACTTT. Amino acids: CASRVTQDGSPLHF.

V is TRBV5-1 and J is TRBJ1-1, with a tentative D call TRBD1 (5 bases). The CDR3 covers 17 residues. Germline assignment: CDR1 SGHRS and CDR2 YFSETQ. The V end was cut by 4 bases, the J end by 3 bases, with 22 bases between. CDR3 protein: CASSLNPSRSRDTEAFF. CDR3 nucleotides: TGCGCCAGCAGCCTGAACCCCTCCCGTTCCAGGGACACTGAAGCTTTCTTT.

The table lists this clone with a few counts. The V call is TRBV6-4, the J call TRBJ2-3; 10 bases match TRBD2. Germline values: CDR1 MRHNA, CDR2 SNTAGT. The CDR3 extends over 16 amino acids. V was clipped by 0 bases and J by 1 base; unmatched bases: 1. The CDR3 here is CASSDSTSGGTDTQYF. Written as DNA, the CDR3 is TGTGCCAGCAGTGACTCAACTAGCGGGGGCACAGATACGCAGTATTTT.

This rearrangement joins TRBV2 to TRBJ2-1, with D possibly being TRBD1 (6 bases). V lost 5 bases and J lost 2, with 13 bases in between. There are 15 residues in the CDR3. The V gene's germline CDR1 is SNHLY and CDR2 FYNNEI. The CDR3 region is CASSQTNRAYNEQFF. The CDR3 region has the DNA TGTGCCAGCAGTCAAACTAACAGGGCCTACAATGAGCAGTTCTTC.

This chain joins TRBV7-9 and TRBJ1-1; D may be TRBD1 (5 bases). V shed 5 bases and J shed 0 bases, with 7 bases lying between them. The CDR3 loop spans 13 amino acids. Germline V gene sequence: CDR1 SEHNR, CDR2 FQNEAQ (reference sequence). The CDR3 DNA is TGTGCCAGCAGCGACAGTATGAACACTGAAGCTTTCTTT. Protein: CASSDSMNTEAFF.

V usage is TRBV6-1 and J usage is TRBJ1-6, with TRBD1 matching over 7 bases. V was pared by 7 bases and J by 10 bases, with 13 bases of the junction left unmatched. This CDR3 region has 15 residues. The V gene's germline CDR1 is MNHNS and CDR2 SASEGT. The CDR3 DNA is TGTGCCAGCACCGAGACAGGGCTGTTTGGCTCACCCCTCCACTTT. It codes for CASTETGLFGSPLHF.

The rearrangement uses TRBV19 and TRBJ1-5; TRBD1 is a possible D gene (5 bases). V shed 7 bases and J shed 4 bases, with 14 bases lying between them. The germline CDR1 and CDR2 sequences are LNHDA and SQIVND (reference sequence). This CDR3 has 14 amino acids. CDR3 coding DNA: TGTGCCAGTACCCCGGGGGTAACTAATCAGCCCCAGCATTTT. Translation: CASTPGVTNQPQHF.

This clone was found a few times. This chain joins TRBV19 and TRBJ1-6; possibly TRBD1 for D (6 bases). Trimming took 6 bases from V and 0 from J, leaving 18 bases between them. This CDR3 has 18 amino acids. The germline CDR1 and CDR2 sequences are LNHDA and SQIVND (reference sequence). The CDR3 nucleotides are TGTGCCAGTAGCCCGGGACAAGGGCTCAGCTCCTATAATTCACCCCTCCACTTT. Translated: CASSPGQGLSSYNSPLHF.

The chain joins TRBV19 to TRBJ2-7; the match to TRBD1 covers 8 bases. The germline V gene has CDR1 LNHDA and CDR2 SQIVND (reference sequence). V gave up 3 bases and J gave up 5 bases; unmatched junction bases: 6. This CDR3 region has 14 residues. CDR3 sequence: CASSMGTGVNEQYF. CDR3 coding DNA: TGTGCCAGTAGTATGGGGACAGGAGTAAACGAGCAGTACTTC.

The CDR3, as DNA: TGCGCCAGCAGCTCGGGACTAGCGGGGTTCCAAGAGACCCAGTACTTC. As protein: CASSSGLAGFQETQYF. The chain couples TRBV5-1 to TRBJ2-5; 13 bases fit TRBD2. V gave up 3 bases and J gave up 1 base; unmatched junction bases: 3. The V gene's germline CDR1 is SGHRS and CDR2 YFSETQ. The CDR3 runs to 16 residues.

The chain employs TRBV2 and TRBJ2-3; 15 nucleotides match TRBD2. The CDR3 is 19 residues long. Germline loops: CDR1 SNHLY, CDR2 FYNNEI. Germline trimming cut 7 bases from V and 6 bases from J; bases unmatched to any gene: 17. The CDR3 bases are TGTGCCAGCATGGTCCTGGGACTAGCGGGGGGCCAGACGAGGGATACGCAGTATTTT. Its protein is CASMVLGLAGGQTRDTQYF. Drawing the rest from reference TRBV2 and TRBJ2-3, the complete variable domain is EPEVTQTPSHQVTQMGQEVILRCVPISNHLYFYWYRQILGQKVEFLVSFYNNEISEKSEIFDDQFSVERPDGSNFTLKIRSTKLEDSAMYFCASMVLGLAGGQTRDTQYFGPGTRLTVL.

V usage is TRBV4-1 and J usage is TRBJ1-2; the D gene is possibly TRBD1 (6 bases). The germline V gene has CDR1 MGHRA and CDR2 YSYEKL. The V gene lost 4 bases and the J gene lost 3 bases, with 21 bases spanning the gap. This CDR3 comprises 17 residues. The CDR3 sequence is CASSLNPSVGGYYGYTF. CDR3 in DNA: TGCGCCAGCAGCCTTAACCCATCGGTTGGGGGCTACTATGGCTACACCTTC.

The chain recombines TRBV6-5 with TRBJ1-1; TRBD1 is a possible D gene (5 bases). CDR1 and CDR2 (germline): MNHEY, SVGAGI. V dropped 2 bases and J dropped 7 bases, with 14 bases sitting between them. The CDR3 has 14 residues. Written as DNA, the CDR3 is TGTGCCAGCAGTTACGAGGCAGGGATAGGTGAAGCTTTCTTT. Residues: CASSYEAGIGEAFF.

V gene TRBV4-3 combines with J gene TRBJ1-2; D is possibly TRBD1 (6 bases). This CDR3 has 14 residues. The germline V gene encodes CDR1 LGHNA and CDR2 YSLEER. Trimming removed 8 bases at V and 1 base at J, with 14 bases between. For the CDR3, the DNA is TGCGCCAGCGCCCAGGCAGGGGATAACTATGGCTACACCTTC. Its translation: CASAQAGDNYGYTF.